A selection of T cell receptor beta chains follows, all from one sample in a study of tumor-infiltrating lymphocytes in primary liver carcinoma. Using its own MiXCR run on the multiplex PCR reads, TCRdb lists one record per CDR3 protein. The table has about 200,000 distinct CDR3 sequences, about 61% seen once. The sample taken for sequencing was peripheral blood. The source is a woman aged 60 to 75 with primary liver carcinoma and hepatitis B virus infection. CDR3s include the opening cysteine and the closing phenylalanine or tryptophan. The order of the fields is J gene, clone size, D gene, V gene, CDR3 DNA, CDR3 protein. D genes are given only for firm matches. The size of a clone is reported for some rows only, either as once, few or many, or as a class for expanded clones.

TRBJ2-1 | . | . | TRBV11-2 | TGTGCCTGCAGCCGCAAAAACTACAATGAGCAGTTCTTC | CACSRKNYNEQFF
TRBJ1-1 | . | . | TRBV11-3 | TGTGCCAGTAGCTTAGATCTAATGGAGCAAATTAACACTGAAGCTTTCTTT | CASSLDLMEQINTEAFF
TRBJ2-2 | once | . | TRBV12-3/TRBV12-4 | TGTGCCAGCAGTTTCTATGTCGGGCGGACTTCGAGCACCGGGGAGCTGTTTTTT | CASSFYVGRTSSTGELFF
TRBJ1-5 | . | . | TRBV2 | TGTGCCAGCAATAATCCAGGGCACAGCAATCAGCCCCAGCATTTT | CASNNPGHSNQPQHF
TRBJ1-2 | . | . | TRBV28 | TGTGCCAGCAGTACATTGGCGAGTTTGGACTATGGCTACACCTTC | CASSTLASLDYGYTF
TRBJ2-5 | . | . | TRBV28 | TGTGCCAGCACCGAAGACAGGCGACAAGGGACCCAGTACTTC | CASTEDRRQGTQYF
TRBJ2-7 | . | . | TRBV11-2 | TGTGCCAGCAGCTTAGAGCTGGACGGACCCTACAAGCAGTACTTC | CASSLELDGPYKQYF
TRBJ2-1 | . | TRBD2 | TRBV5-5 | TGTGCCAGCAGCTTGGCCCGGCTAGCGGGCACTCACGAGAATGAGCAGTTCTTC | CASSLARLAGTHENEQFF
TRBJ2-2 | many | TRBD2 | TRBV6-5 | TGTGCCAGCAGTCACCCTGGACTAGCGGGGGTAACCGGGGAGCTGTTTTTT | CASSHPGLAGVTGELFF
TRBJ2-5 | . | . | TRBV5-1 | TGCGCCAGCAGCTTGGGGGCCCGGGAGACCCAGTACTTC | CASSLGARETQYF
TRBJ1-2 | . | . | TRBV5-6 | TGTGCCAGCAGCCAAGAAACCGGCCTCCTCCTTGGCTACACCTTC | CASSQETGLLLGYTF
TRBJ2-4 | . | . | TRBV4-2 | TGTGCCAGCAGCCAAGATCAACGGACCTACAAAAACATTCAGTACTTC | CASSQDQRTYKNIQYF
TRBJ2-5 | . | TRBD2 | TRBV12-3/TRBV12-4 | TGTGCCAGCAGCCAAGGGACTAGCGGGAGGACCGAAGAGACCCAGTACTTC | CASSQGTSGRTEETQYF
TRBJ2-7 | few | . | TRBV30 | TGTGCCTGGAGTTGGGACGGATCCTACGAGCAGTACTTC | CAWSWDGSYEQYF
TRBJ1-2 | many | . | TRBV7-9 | TGTGCCAGCAGCCCTCAGGGGCTGTATGGCTACACCTTC | CASSPQGLYGYTF
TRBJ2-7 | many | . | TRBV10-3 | TGTGCCATCAGCCTCGGGGACTCCTACGAGCAGTACTTC | CAISLGDSYEQYF
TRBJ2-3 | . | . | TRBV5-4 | TGTGCCAGCAGCTTAGCTAGTGGGTTCGATACGCAGTATTTT | CASSLASGFDTQYF
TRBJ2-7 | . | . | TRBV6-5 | TGTGCCAGTAGTTACGAAACCGTTGGTGAGCAGTACTTC | CASSYETVGEQYF
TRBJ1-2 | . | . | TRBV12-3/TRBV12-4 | TGTGCCAGCAGTTTAGGGCCCACGCGGAGCTATAACTATGGCTACACCTTC | CASSLGPTRSYNYGYTF
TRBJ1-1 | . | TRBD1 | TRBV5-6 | TGTGCCTGCAGCTTGTTTCAGGGGGCGCCGAGGTACACTGAAGCTTCCTTT | CACSLFQGAPRYTEASF
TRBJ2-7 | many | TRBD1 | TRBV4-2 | TGTGCCAGCAGCCAAGGGAGTCCGGGACAGGGGAGGGAAGAGCAGTACTTC | CASSQGSPGQGREEQYF
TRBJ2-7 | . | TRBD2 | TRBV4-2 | TGTGCCAGCAGCCAAGAGGATGGACTAGCGCGTTCCCACGAGCAGTACTTC | CASSQEDGLARSHEQYF